The T cell receptor (beta chain) under discussion was sequenced for a study of PD-1 blockade in mismatch repair-deficient tumors. The CDR3 consists of 17 residues. Looked up from germline, CDR1 is LNHNV and CDR2 is YYDKDF (reference sequence). The V segment lost 5 bases and the J segment 7 bases; nucleotides outside the gene matches: 14. This clone was detected a few times. Clones were sequenced by immunoSEQ multiplex PCR, and TCRdb holds only the in-frame ones, with some missing. The sample has some 100,000 clones; 70% to 85% are singletons. The chain has TRBV15 and TRBJ2-1, with 10 bases that match TRBD2. Specimen: peripheral blood, collected roughly eight months after starting pembrolizumab. This receptor was taken from an adult with mismatch repair-deficient cancer. DNA of the CDR3: TGTGCCACCAGCTTCTACGGGGGAGCGGGAGGGACAAATGAGCAGTTCTTC. Translation gives CATSFYGGAGGTNEQFF.